The 21 T cell receptor beta chains below were found in one sample sequenced in a study of T-cell reconstitution after alpha-beta-depleted transplantation in children listed by TCRdb under 2016. The method behind the library was PCR. The sequencing machine was an Illumina HiSeq 2500. TCR libraries were prepared with molecular barcoding, using unique molecular identifiers to normalize TCRbeta repertoire quantification. The public reads were reprocessed in TCRdb via fastp at Q25 and MiXCR, keeping in-frame beta chains. Each entry merges the rows of one CDR3 protein and shows their most common DNA and genes. A total of approximately 91,000 distinct CDR3 sequences appear in this sample, 6.5% to 8.5% of them only once. The ten largest account for roughly 7% of the sample. The material was PBMCs from the stem cell graft donor, obtained from the stem cell graft. The origin of the receptors is a human donor who donated a stem cell graft to a child with congenital amegakaryocytic thrombocytopenia.

The sample holds many counts of this clonotype. This chain links TRBV21-1 with TRBJ2-5; the D segment call TRBD1 is taken from the table without a DNA check. TRBV21-1 is given as a pseudogene. The length of the CDR3 is 17 residues. CDR3 nucleotide sequence: TGTGCCGTCCTAAACATAAACCGGGACAACCTTCAAGAGACCCAGTACTTC. Protein sequence: CAVLNINRDNLQETQYF.

This clonotype showed up many times. The rearrangement links TRBV5-1 to TRBJ2-5; D gene unclear. V was shortened by 0 bases and J by 1 base, with 7 bases between the two germline ends. CDR1 is SGHRS and CDR2 is YFSETQ in the germline V gene. There are 14 residues in the CDR3. CDR3 nucleotides: TGCGCCAGCAGCTTGGTGGGCAGCCAAGAGACCCAGTACTTC. This sequence encodes CASSLVGSQETQYF.

This clonotype was counted at least ten times. J is TRBJ2-1 and V is TRBV7-7; 8 bases fit TRBD2. V gave up 5 bases and J gave up 8 bases; unmatched junction bases: 11. CDR1 SSHAT and CDR2 FNYEAQ come from the germline V gene (reference sequence). This CDR3 region has 15 residues. The CDR3 DNA sequence: TGTGCCAGCAGCGCCGTCGGGGGACTAGGGGATGAGCAGTTCTTC. Translation gives CASSAVGGLGDEQFF.

This clonotype was observed many times. The chain uses TRBV20-1 and TRBJ2-2; 10 positions agree with TRBD1. This CDR3 spans 15 amino acids. CDR1 and CDR2 from the germline V gene are DFQATT and SNEGSKA (reference sequence). Germline trimming cut 5 bases from V and 9 bases from J; bases unmatched to any gene: 12. The CDR3 loop reads CSADTPGQGFRELFF. DNA of the CDR3: TGCAGTGCTGATACACCGGGACAGGGGTTCAGGGAGCTGTTTTTT.

In this sample, this clonotype turned up many times. V usage is TRBV20-1 and J usage is TRBJ2-5; TRBD1 or TRBD2 may be the D gene (5 bases each). This CDR3 spans 14 amino acids. The V gene lost 1 base and the J gene lost 4 bases, with 13 bases spanning the gap. Germline CDR1 DFQATT, CDR2 SNEGSKA (reference sequence). Here the CDR3 reads CSARVDGARETQYF. CDR3 coding DNA: TGCAGTGCTAGAGTGGACGGGGCTCGAGAGACCCAGTACTTC.

The CDR3, as DNA: TGTGCCAGCAGTATCTCCGGGAGCTCCTACAATGAGCAGTTCTTC. Amino acids: CASSISGSSYNEQFF. The V call is TRBV27, the J call TRBJ2-1, with a tentative D call TRBD2 (6 bases). V lost 5 bases and J 0 bases, leaving 11 bases between the germline ends. The CDR3 contains 15 residues. Germline V gene lookup returns CDR1 MNHEY and CDR2 SMNVEV (reference sequence).

This clonotype was found many times. The chain has TRBV12-3 or TRBV12-4 and TRBJ1-1; no definite D call. The CDR3 runs to 14 residues. V shed 6 bases and J shed 1 base, with 12 bases lying between them. CDR3 in amino acids: CASRDSTGNTEAFF. DNA of the CDR3: TGTGCCAGCAGGGACTCCACTGGGAACACTGAAGCTTTCTTT.

This clonotype has at least ten counts. The rearrangement links TRBV20-1 to TRBJ1-6; unclear D gene. Germline CDR1 reads DFQATT; CDR2 reads SNEGSKA (reference sequence). The germline V and J ends were trimmed by 2 bases and 7 bases, with 15 bases remaining between them. This CDR3 contains 15 residues. The CDR3 nucleotides are TGCAGTGCTAGACTCGACGAGGGAGGGAATTCACCCCTCCACTTT. It codes for CSARLDEGGNSPLHF.

CDR3 nucleotides: TGTGCCAGCAGTTTCTTTCCGGGGGGGCCTGGAAGTACCGGGGAGCTGTTTTTT. Its protein product is CASSFFPGGPGSTGELFF. The chain recombines TRBV28 with TRBJ2-2; 8 bases match TRBD2. J lost 5 bases, V lost 3 bases, and 14 bases had no gene match. Germline V gene sequence: CDR1 MDHEN, CDR2 SYDVKM. The CDR3 extends over 18 amino acids.

Ten or more counts support this clonotype. V usage is TRBV27 and J usage is TRBJ1-5, with D tentatively TRBD1 (5 bases). This CDR3 has 14 amino acids. The germline CDR1 and CDR2 sequences are MNHEY and SMNVEV (reference sequence). The V and J ends lost 4 bases and 7 bases respectively, with 14 bases between them. The CDR3 DNA reads as TGTGCCAGCAGTTCCGGGACCCTCCTCCAGCCCCAGCATTTT. Its protein is CASSSGTLLQPQHF.

Ten or more counts support this clonotype. The rearrangement links TRBV2 to TRBJ2-1; TRBD1 agrees at 10 bases. Germline CDR1 is SNHLY and CDR2 is FYNNEI. The CDR3 spans 15 residues. Trimming removed 6 bases from V and 1 base from J; junction bases left unmatched: 3. The CDR3 is CASSGQGGSYNEQFF. The CDR3, as DNA: TGTGCCAGCAGCGGACAGGGGGGGTCCTACAATGAGCAGTTCTTC.

This clonotype was recorded many times. This chain connects TRBV11-2 to TRBJ2-7; D may be TRBD1 (5 bases). V gave up 6 bases and J gave up 0 bases, with 12 bases separating them. The CDR3 length is 14 residues. Germline loops: CDR1 SGHAT, CDR2 FQNNGV. The CDR3 region is CASRQGFSSYEQYF. CDR3 nucleotide sequence: TGTGCCAGCAGGCAGGGCTTCAGCTCCTACGAGCAGTACTTC.

Here the CDR3 DNA reads TGTGCCAGCAGCTTCCCACTGAGACTCTCCTACAATGAGCAGTTCTTC. As protein: CASSFPLRLSYNEQFF. The chain joins TRBV7-2 to TRBJ2-1; D not certain. Germline V gene data show CDR1 as SGHTA and CDR2 as FQGNSA. V lost 3 bases and J lost 0, with 12 bases in between. The CDR3 sequence is 16 residues long.

This clonotype was observed at least ten times. The V and J genes are TRBV6-5 and TRBJ1-1; D is unresolved. This CDR3 spans 13 amino acids. The V and J ends lost 7 bases and 5 bases respectively, with 14 bases between them. The V gene's germline CDR1 is MNHEY and CDR2 SVGAGI. The CDR3 region has the DNA TGTGCCAGCATGGGGAAAAAATGGACTGAAGCTTTCTTT. Its translation: CASMGKKWTEAFF.

The table lists this clonotype with many counts. This chain connects TRBV25-1 to TRBJ1-1; D might be TRBD1 (5 bases). Trimming removed 2 bases from V and 4 bases from J, with 11 bases in between. This CDR3 is 14 amino acids long. Germline V lookup: CDR1 MGHDK, CDR2 SYGVNS. CDR3 sequence reads: CASSERDGGTEAFF. CDR3 nucleotide sequence: TGTGCCAGCAGTGAAAGGGACGGGGGCACTGAAGCTTTCTTT.

The sample holds many counts of this clonotype. This chain connects TRBV6-1 to TRBJ2-2, with no clear D. Looked up from germline, CDR1 is MNHNS and CDR2 is SASEGT. The V end was cut by 10 bases, the J end by 1 base, with 16 bases between. The CDR3 spans 15 residues. CDR3 residues: CATRVHSLNTGELFF. The CDR3 DNA sequence: TGTGCCACCCGAGTCCATTCCTTGAACACCGGGGAGCTGTTTTTT.

This clonotype was detected ten times or more. J is TRBJ2-3 and V is TRBV3-1; tentative D call: TRBD1 (5 bases). CDR1 LGHDT and CDR2 YNNKEL come from the germline V gene (reference sequence). The CDR3 consists of 11 residues. Trimming shortened V by 8 bases and J by 5 bases, and 8 bases separated the two germline ends. The CDR3 spells CASATVDTQYF. The CDR3 bases are TGTGCCAGCGCGACAGTAGATACGCAGTATTTT.

To note about this clonotype: Since a much larger clone is just one base distant, this may be a read error. The chain has TRBV5-1 and TRBJ2-1, with a weak D call TRBD1 (7 bases). Germline V gene data show CDR1 as SGHRS and CDR2 as YFSETQ. The CDR3 consists of 15 residues. The DNA for the CDR3 is TGCGCCAGCAACTTGGCCAGGGGGGAAAGGGATGAGCAGTTCTTC. Amino acid sequence: CASNLARGERDEQFF.

This clonotype was seen ten or more times. The J gene is TRBJ2-7, the V gene TRBV6-2 or TRBV6-3, with 9 bases aligning to TRBD2. The germline V gene has CDR1 MNHEY and CDR2 SVGEGT. The junction had 2 bases not matched to a gene; V was cut back by 6 bases and J by 2 bases. The length of the CDR3 is 13 residues. The CDR3 here is CASSIAGAYEQYF. CDR3 in DNA: TGTGCCAGCAGCATAGCGGGGGCCTACGAGCAGTACTTC.

In its sample, this clonotype was seen many times. This rearrangement joins TRBV7-9 to TRBJ1-6; no definite D call. The CDR3 consists of 14 residues. Trimming pared 1 base from V and 7 bases from J, leaving 8 bases between. From germline, CDR1 is SEHNR and CDR2 FQNEAQ (reference sequence). The CDR3: CASSLEGKNSPLHF. The CDR3 bases are TGTGCCAGCAGCTTAGAAGGGAAGAATTCACCCCTCCACTTT. The full variable domain, its missing parts supplied by reference TRBV7-9 and TRBJ1-6, is DTGVSQNPRHKITKRGQNVTFRCDPISEHNRLYWYRQTLGQGPEFLTYFQNEAQLEKSRLLSDRFSAERPKGSFSTLEIQRTEQGDSAMYLCASSLEGKNSPLHFGNGTRLTVT.

This clonotype was seen at least ten times. Here the CDR3 reads CATTGPLNTEAFF. The DNA for the CDR3 is TGTGCCACCACCGGGCCGTTGAACACTGAAGCTTTCTTT. The rearrangement uses TRBV25-1 and TRBJ1-1; no clear D. V shed 10 bases and J shed 0 bases, with 12 bases lying between them. In germline, CDR1 is MGHDK, CDR2 SYGVNS. The CDR3 contains 13 residues.